This T cell receptor (beta chain) was observed in a study of blood T cell repertoires in COVID-19. Study overall: The origin of the acute and convalescent COVID-19 samples was the United States, Italy and Spain.

CDR3 size: 18 residues. J lost 0 bases, V lost 0 bases, and 7 bases had no gene match. Germline values: CDR1 KGHSH, CDR2 LQKENI. This clone was counted a few times. Clones were read by immunoSEQ multiplex PCR, and TCRdb kept only the in-frame ones, dropping some. The repertoire holds around 160,000 clones, with around 90% as singletons. The origin of this receptor is a woman in her thirties or forties who had been exposed to COVID-19. Sequencing input: PBMCs or T cells enriched from blood (not recorded which). The chain joins TRBV18 to TRBJ1-2, with 10 bases aligning to TRBD1. DNA for the CDR3: TGTGCCAGCTCACCACCGAAGGGACAGGGGTCAGCTAACTATGGCTACACCTTC. It encodes CASSPPKGQGSANYGYTF.